This entry describes one TCR beta chain. Its antigen is not known. Germline loops: CDR1 SGHVS, CDR2 FQNEAQ. The V and J ends lost 5 bases and 2 bases, in that order; junction bases with no gene match: 5. This CDR3 has 16 amino acids. The PCR was carried out with 60 Vbeta primers and 13 Jbeta primers. TCRdb's table, derived via immunoSEQ multiplex PCR, lists solely in-frame clones and lacks some. The sample yields around 100,000 clones, 6.5% to 8% seen once. The source of the sample is a study of cytomegalovirus exposure and HLA in healthy donors. Broader study findings: Researchers catalogued approximately 170 TCR beta chains as cytomegalovirus-associated. A missense variant in DCLRE1C was later tied to TCR beta V- and J-gene trimming.

The rearrangement joins TRBV7-8 to TRBJ2-1, with 11 bases that match TRBD2. The receptor comes from a man aged 45-65 years in good health and CMV-seronegative. The sample consisted of PBMCs. The CDR3 region is CASSIPSGGPYNEQFF. The CDR3 DNA follows: TGTGCCAGCAGCATACCTAGCGGGGGGCCCTACAATGAGCAGTTCTTC.